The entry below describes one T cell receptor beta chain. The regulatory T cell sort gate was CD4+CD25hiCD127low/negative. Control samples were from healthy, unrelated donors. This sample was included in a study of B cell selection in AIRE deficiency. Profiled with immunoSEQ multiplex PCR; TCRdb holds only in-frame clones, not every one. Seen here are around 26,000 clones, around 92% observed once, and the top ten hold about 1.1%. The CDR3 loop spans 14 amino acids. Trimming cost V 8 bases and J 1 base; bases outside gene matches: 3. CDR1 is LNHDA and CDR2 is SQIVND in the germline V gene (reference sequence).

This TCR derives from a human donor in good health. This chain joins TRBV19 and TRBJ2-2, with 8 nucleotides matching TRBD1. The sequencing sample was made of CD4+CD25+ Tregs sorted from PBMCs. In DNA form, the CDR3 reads TGTGCCAGTCGCGGACAGGGGAACACCGGGGAGCTGTTTTTT. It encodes CASRGQGNTGELFF.